A single sample is the source of the 25 T cell receptor beta chains below, sequenced in a study of blood T cell repertoires in COVID-19. Clones were sequenced by immunoSEQ multiplex PCR, and TCRdb holds only the in-frame ones, with some missing. The table lists around 9,800 clones, roughly 87% of them singletons. The source material was peripheral blood. These receptors all come from a man aged 30 to 45 with active or convalescent COVID-19.

The chain recombines TRBV9 with TRBJ1-2; D remains unclear. The CDR3 spans 14 residues. The germline V gene has CDR1 SGDLS and CDR2 YYNGEE. V was pared by 0 bases and J by 7 bases, with 13 bases between. CDR3: CASSVVREGGGYTF. DNA of the CDR3: TGTGCCAGCAGCGTAGTGAGAGAAGGCGGTGGCTACACCTTC.

V and J are TRBV5-4 and TRBJ1-2; perhaps TRBD1 as D (6 bases). Trimming stripped 3 bases from V and 7 bases from J, with 13 bases between. Germline CDR1 SGHNT, CDR2 YYREEE (reference sequence). The CDR3 is made up of 13 amino acids. The CDR3 spells CASSSWTVVGYTF. The CDR3 nucleotides read TGTGCCAGCAGCTCCTGGACAGTAGTTGGCTACACCTTC.

This chain uses TRBV28 with TRBJ1-2; 8 nucleotides align to TRBD1. Germline V lookup: CDR1 MDHEN, CDR2 SYDVKM. The V segment lost 4 bases and the J segment 8 bases; nucleotides outside the gene matches: 6. This CDR3 has 13 amino acids. The CDR3 nucleotides are TGTGCCAGCAGTTCCAGGGGGCCCGAGGGCTACACCTTC. Its protein product is CASSSRGPEGYTF.

The chain links TRBV9 to TRBJ1-5, with 8 positions matching TRBD1. The CDR3 covers 17 residues. The germline CDR1 and CDR2 sequences are SGDLS and YYNGEE. V lost 0 bases to trimming and J lost 8 bases; unmatched junction nucleotides: 13. The CDR3 is CASSVEPQPAQGEPQHF. The CDR3 DNA reads TGTGCCAGCAGCGTAGAACCGCAACCGGCACAGGGGGAGCCCCAGCATTTT. Drawing the rest from reference TRBV9 and TRBJ1-5, the complete variable domain is DSGVTQTPKHLITATGQRVTLRCSPRSGDLSVYWYQQSLDQGLQFLIQYYNGEERAKGNILERFSAQQFPDLHSELNLSSLELGDSALYFCASSVEPQPAQGEPQHFGDGTRLSIL.

J is TRBJ1-1 and V is TRBV19; 8 positions match TRBD1. In germline, CDR1 is LNHDA, CDR2 SQIVND (reference sequence). This CDR3 is 15 amino acids long. Unmatched junction bases numbered 5, after V lost 4 bases and J lost 1 base. The CDR3 bases are TGTGCCAGTAGTAAGACAGGGGCCCCGAACACTGAAGCTTTCTTT. Its translation is CASSKTGAPNTEAFF.

This chain joins TRBV29-1 and TRBJ1-2; 7 nucleotides agree with TRBD1. V was clipped by 0 bases and J by 8 bases; unmatched bases: 12. Germline V gene lookup returns CDR1 SQVTM and CDR2 ANQGSEA. This CDR3 comprises 15 residues. The CDR3 sequence: CSVEDSTGAPWGYTF. The CDR3 bases are TGCAGCGTTGAAGATAGCACAGGGGCCCCGTGGGGCTACACCTTC. Looking up the rest from reference TRBV29-1 and TRBJ1-2 gives the full variable domain: SAVISQKPSRDICQRGTSLTIQCQVDSQVTMMFWYRQQPGQSLTLIATANQGSEATYESGFVIDKFPISRPNLTFSTLTVSNMSPEDSSIYLCSVEDSTGAPWGYTFGSGTRLTVV.

In DNA, the CDR3 is TGTGCCAGCAGCCAAATGGGGGGTTATGCCTCTGGGGCCAACGTCCTGACTTTC. This codes for CASSQMGGYASGANVLTF. The chain couples TRBV14 to TRBJ2-6; D may be TRBD2 (6 bases). The CDR3 has 18 amino acids. V lost 2 bases and J 0 bases, leaving 14 bases between the germline ends. Germline-derived CDR1 and CDR2 are SGHDN and FVKESK.

The chain carries TRBV3-1 (or the pseudogene TRBV3-2) and TRBJ1-6; 7 positions match TRBD1. This CDR3 contains 15 residues. V shed 1 base and J 7 bases; nucleotides not matched to a gene: 4. The germline V gene has CDR1 LGHDT and CDR2 YNNKEL (reference sequence). For the CDR3, the DNA is TGTGCCAGCAGCCAAGGTCACAGGGGAAATTCACCCCTCCACTTT. Amino acid sequence: CASSQGHRGNSPLHF.

The chain combines TRBV3-1 (or the pseudogene TRBV3-2) with TRBJ1-6, with D perhaps TRBD1 (6 bases). The ends were cut back, 7 bases at V and 11 bases at J, with 15 bases in the middle. The length of the CDR3 is 13 residues. The germline V gene has CDR1 LGHDT and CDR2 YNNKEL (reference sequence). Here the CDR3 reads CASNQGRLTPLHF. The DNA for the CDR3 is TGTGCCAGCAACCAGGGGCGCTTGACACCCCTCCACTTT.

CDR3 region: CASHKTGGNTIYF. The CDR3 coding sequence is TGTGCCAGCCATAAGACAGGTGGAAACACCATATATTTT. The gene calls are TRBV6-5 and TRBJ1-3; maybe TRBD1 (6 bases). The CDR3 has 13 residues. Trimming left V 8 bases short and J 3 bases short, with 11 bases between. Germline V CDR1 and CDR2: MNHEY, SVGAGI.

Here the CDR3 reads CATSDPAGGPSTDTQYF. Written as DNA, the CDR3 is TGTGCCACCAGTGATCCAGCGGGGGGGCCCAGCACAGATACGCAGTATTTT. The rearrangement links TRBV24-1 to TRBJ2-3, with 10 bases that match TRBD2. The CDR3 sequence is 17 residues long. CDR1 is KGHDR, CDR2 SFDVKD, per germline. V lost 3 bases and J lost 0; bases outside the gene matches: 5.

The genes are TRBV13 and TRBJ2-1, with 9 nucleotides matching TRBD2. The V gene end was trimmed by 7 bases and the J gene end by 4 bases; junction bases not matched to a gene: 5. Germline V CDR1 and CDR2: PRHDT, FYEKMQ (reference sequence). The CDR3 runs to 14 residues. CDR3 coding DNA: TGTGCCAGCAAAATTAGCGGGGGATACAATGAGCAGTTCTTC. This translates into CASKISGGYNEQFF.

The V gene is TRBV6-5, the J gene TRBJ1-1, with unresolved D. V lost 7 bases and J lost 3, with 12 bases in between. The germline gives CDR1 MNHEY, CDR2 SVGAGI. The CDR3 sequence is 13 residues long. CDR3 amino acids: CASIPSGDTEAFF. In nucleotides, the CDR3 is TGTGCCAGCATTCCGTCGGGAGACACTGAAGCTTTCTTT.

The chain has TRBV19 and TRBJ2-1, with 9 bases that match TRBD2. CDR3 length: 14 residues. Germline V gene sequence: CDR1 LNHDA, CDR2 SQIVND (reference sequence). V was clipped by 5 bases and J by 8 bases; unmatched bases: 7. The CDR3 bases are TGTGCCAGTAGTCCGGCGGGGGGGCTAGATGAGCAGTTCTTC. The encoded protein is CASSPAGGLDEQFF.

The CDR3 region has the DNA TGTGCCAGCAGCCCCCACAAAGAGGGTTTGGGCGACACCATATATTTT. Translating it yields CASSPHKEGLGDTIYF. The V call is TRBV9, the J call TRBJ1-3, with D unresolved. CDR1 SGDLS and CDR2 YYNGEE come from the germline V gene. The length of the CDR3 is 16 residues. Trimming took 4 bases from V and 8 from J, leaving 22 bases between them.

The chain carries TRBV7-9 and TRBJ1-5; D not certain. V was shortened by 8 bases and J by 5 bases, with 10 bases between the two germline ends. Per germline, CDR1 SEHNR and CDR2 FQNEAQ (reference sequence). The CDR3 spans 12 residues. The chain's CDR3 is CASSREDQPQHF. DNA for the CDR3: TGTGCCAGCTCCCGGGAGGATCAGCCCCAGCATTTT.

The rearrangement joins TRBV7-9 to TRBJ1-2, with 9 nucleotides matching TRBD1. Unmatched junction bases numbered 0, after V lost 0 bases and J lost 4 bases. The CDR3 contains 14 residues. Germline values: CDR1 SEHNR, CDR2 FQNEAQ (reference sequence). The CDR3: CASSLADRGYGYTF. The DNA of the CDR3 is TGTGCCAGCAGCTTAGCGGACAGGGGCTATGGCTACACCTTC.

The CDR3 coding sequence is TGCGCCAGCAGCTTACAGGGGCACACAGATACGCAGTATTTT. It codes for CASSLQGHTDTQYF. This chain uses TRBV5-1 with TRBJ2-3, with 7 bases that match TRBD1. The V gene's germline CDR1 is SGHRS and CDR2 YFSETQ. The CDR3 is made up of 14 amino acids. V shed 2 bases, J shed 2 bases, and the junction held 2 bases outside the gene matches.

The V call is TRBV19, the J call TRBJ1-2; no clear D. The length of the CDR3 is 13 residues. V lost 7 bases, J lost 3 bases, and 12 bases lay in between. Germline V lookup: CDR1 LNHDA, CDR2 SQIVND (reference sequence). The CDR3 protein is CASNAANDYGYTF. CDR3 coding DNA: TGTGCCAGTAATGCGGCGAATGACTATGGCTACACCTTC.

The chain has TRBV4-2 and TRBJ1-2, with TRBD1 matching over 10 bases. Losses at the gene ends were 5 bases for V and 7 bases for J; bases not matched to a gene: 7. The CDR3 length is 14 residues. Germline V gives CDR1 LGHNA, CDR2 YNFKEQ. The CDR3 nucleotides are TGTGCCAGCAGCACCCGACAGGGGGCTGGTGGCTACACCTTC. Amino acids: CASSTRQGAGGYTF.

The genes are TRBV7-9 and TRBJ2-7, with 7 bases that match TRBD2. Germline CDR1 SEHNR, CDR2 FQNEAQ (reference sequence). V shed 4 bases and J 5 bases; nucleotides not matched to a gene: 8. The CDR3 runs to 14 residues. The CDR3: CASSYTGGGDEQYV. In DNA form, the CDR3 reads TGTGCCAGCAGCTACACGGGGGGAGGGGACGAGCAGTACGTC.

The chain joins TRBV24-1 to TRBJ2-3, with D possibly being TRBD2 (6 bases). The germline gives CDR1 KGHDR, CDR2 SFDVKD. The V gene lost 8 bases and the J gene lost 0 bases, with 14 bases spanning the gap. The CDR3 has 15 amino acids. This CDR3 is CATTSPGTSTDTQYF. DNA for the CDR3: TGTGCCACCACCTCCCCCGGGACTAGCACAGATACGCAGTATTTT.

J is TRBJ1-2 and V is TRBV30; D unclear. Germline V gene sequence: CDR1 GTSNPN, CDR2 SVGIG (reference sequence). V lost 0 bases, J lost 0 bases, and 8 bases lay in between. The CDR3 has 14 residues. Written as DNA, the CDR3 is TGTGCCTGGAGTGTACAGACAACTAACTATGGCTACACCTTC. Residues: CAWSVQTTNYGYTF.

The J gene is TRBJ2-7, the V gene TRBV6-1; weak D call: TRBD2 (6 bases). The V gene lost 3 bases and the J gene lost 0 bases, with 15 bases spanning the gap. Germline loops: CDR1 MNHNS, CDR2 SASEGT. The CDR3 consists of 16 residues. CDR3 region: CASSDTEGPSSYEQYV. DNA of the CDR3: TGTGCCAGCAGTGACACGGAGGGACCAAGCTCCTACGAGCAGTACGTC.

This clone occurred a few times. V gene TRBV1 combines with J gene TRBJ1-5; the listed D gene, TRBD1, was not tested against the DNA. TRBV1 is marked as a pseudogene. This CDR3 has 15 amino acids. The CDR3 sequence is CTSRVNGQGNQPQHF. The DNA for the CDR3 is TGCACCAGCAGAGTTAATGGACAGGGGAATCAGCCCCAGCATTTT.